Detailed here is one T cell receptor (beta chain). This sample is drawn from a study of blood T cell repertoires in COVID-19. Study details: Acute and convalescent COVID-19 specimens originated in the United States, Italy and Spain. T cells, B-cell-depleted T cells, or PBMCs provided the cDNA or gDNA that served as material.

Under the authors' procedure: Quantification of nucleated cells was approximated via reference gene primer amplification. Generated by immunoSEQ multiplex PCR, the TCRdb table keeps only in-frame clones and is missing some. V and J calls and clone size are copied from that table; D and trimming were computed from the DNA. The table shows around 38,000 clones, with around nine tenths occurring only once. Germline V gives CDR1 ENHRY, CDR2 SYGVKD. Trimming removed 4 bases from V and 4 bases from J; junction bases left unmatched: 3. CDR3 length: 15 amino acids. Those enrolled in Seattle joined during active infection and were followed longitudinally afterward.

This sequence was found in a man between 60 and 70 years old with COVID-19, enrolled during active disease. The V call is TRBV10-3, the J call TRBJ2-1; 11 nucleotides line up with TRBD2. The specimen was peripheral blood. Written as DNA, the CDR3 is TGTGCCATCAGTGGACTAGCGGGGCCTTACAATGAGCAGTTCTTC. Translated, it gives CAISGLAGPYNEQFF.